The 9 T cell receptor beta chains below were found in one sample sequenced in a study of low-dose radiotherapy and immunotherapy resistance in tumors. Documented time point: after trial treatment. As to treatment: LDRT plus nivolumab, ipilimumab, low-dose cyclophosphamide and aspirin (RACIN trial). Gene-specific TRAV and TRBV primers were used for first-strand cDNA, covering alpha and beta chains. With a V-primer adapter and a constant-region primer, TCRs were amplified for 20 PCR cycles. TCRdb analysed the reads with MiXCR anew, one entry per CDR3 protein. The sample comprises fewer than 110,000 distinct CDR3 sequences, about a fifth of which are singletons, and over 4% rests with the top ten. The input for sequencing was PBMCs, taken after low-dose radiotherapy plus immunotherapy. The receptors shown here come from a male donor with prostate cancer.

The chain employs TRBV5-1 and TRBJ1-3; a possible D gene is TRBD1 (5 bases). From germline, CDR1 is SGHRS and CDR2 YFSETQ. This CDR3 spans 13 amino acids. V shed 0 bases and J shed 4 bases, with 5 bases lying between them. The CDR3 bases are TGCGCCAGCAGCTTGGACAGGGGAAACACCATATATTTT. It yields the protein CASSLDRGNTIYF.

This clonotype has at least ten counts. The CDR3 sequence: CASSFPPGRGSDNEQFF. CDR3 DNA: TGTGCCAGCAGCTTCCCTCCGGGGCGGGGGAGCGACAATGAGCAGTTCTTC. The genes are TRBV11-2 and TRBJ2-1; 7 bases map to TRBD2. Germline CDR1 is SGHAT and CDR2 is FQNNGV. Trimming at V came to 3 bases and at J to 5 bases, leaving 13 bases not matched to a gene. The CDR3 has 17 amino acids. The whole variable domain, filled in from reference TRBV11-2 and TRBJ2-1, reads EAGVAQSPRYKIIEKRQSVAFWCNPISGHATLYWYQQILGQGPKLLIQFQNNGVVDDSQLPKDRFSAERLKGVDSTLKIQPAKLEDSAVYLCASSFPPGRGSDNEQFFGPGTRLTVL.

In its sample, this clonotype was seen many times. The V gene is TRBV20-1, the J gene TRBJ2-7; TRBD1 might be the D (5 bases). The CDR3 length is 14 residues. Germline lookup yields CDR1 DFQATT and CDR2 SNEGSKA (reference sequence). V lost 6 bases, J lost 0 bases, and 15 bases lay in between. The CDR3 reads CSARQGDGSYEQYF. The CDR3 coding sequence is TGCAGTGCCCGCCAAGGGGATGGCTCCTACGAGCAGTACTTC.

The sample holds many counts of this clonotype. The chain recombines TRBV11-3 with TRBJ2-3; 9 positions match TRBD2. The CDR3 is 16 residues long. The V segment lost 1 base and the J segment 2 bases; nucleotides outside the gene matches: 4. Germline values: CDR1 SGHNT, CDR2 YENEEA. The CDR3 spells CASSLGASGNTDTQYF. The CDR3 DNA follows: TGTGCCAGCAGCTTAGGGGCTAGCGGGAACACAGATACGCAGTATTTT.

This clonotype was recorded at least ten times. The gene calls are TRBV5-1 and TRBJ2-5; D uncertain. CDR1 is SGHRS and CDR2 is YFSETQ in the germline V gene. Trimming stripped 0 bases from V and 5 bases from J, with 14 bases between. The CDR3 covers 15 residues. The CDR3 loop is CASSLVGASVETQYF. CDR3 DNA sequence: TGCGCCAGCAGCTTGGTGGGCGCCTCGGTGGAGACCCAGTACTTC.

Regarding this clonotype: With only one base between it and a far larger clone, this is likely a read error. The CDR3 nucleotides are TGTGCCAGCAGCCAACTAGTGGGGTACAGGTACAATGAGCAGTTCTTC. This encodes CASSQLVGYRYNEQFF. This rearrangement joins TRBV3-1 to TRBJ2-1, with D maybe TRBD1 (5 bases). Per germline, CDR1 LGHDT and CDR2 YNNKEL (reference sequence). This CDR3 comprises 16 residues. V shed 2 bases and J shed 4 bases, with 15 bases lying between them.

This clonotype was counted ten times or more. The CDR3 is CAISEGQGYQPQHF. In DNA form, the CDR3 reads TGTGCCATCAGTGAGGGACAGGGATATCAGCCCCAGCATTTT. V and J are TRBV10-3 and TRBJ1-5, with 8 bases that match TRBD1. Trimming at V came to 2 bases and at J to 5 bases, leaving 2 bases not matched to a gene. The CDR3 covers 14 residues. From germline, CDR1 is ENHRY and CDR2 SYGVKD.

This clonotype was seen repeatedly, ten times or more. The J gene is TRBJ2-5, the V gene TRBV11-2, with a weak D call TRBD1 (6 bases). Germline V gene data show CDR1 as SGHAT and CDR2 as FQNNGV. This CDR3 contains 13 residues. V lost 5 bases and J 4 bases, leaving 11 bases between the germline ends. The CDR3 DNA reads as TGTGCCAGCAGCGGGGGCCCAGCAGAGACCCAGTACTTC. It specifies CASSGGPAETQYF.

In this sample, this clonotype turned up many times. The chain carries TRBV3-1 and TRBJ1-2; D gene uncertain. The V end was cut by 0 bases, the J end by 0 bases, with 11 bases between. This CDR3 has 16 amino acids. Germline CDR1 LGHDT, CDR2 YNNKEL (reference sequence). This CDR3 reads CASSQDGRQTNYGYTF. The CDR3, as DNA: TGTGCCAGCAGCCAAGACGGGCGGCAGACTAACTATGGCTACACCTTC.